This T cell receptor beta chain was recorded in a study of blood T cell repertoires in COVID-19. TCRdb's table, derived via immunoSEQ multiplex PCR, lists solely in-frame clones and lacks some. The sample lists fewer than 250,000 clones, roughly 90% occurring once. Trimming removed 6 bases from V and 0 bases from J, with 15 bases in between. CDR3 length equals 16 residues. CDR1 is MNHNY and CDR2 is SVGAGI in the germline V gene (reference sequence). The sequencing sample was made of PBMCs or T cells enriched from blood (not recorded which). The chain joins TRBV6-6 to TRBJ1-5, with a tentative D call TRBD1 (6 bases). The receptor's source is a man aged 25-45 years who had been exposed to COVID-19. CDR3 protein: CASRPGGGGSNQPQHF. The CDR3 DNA reads as TGTGCCAGCAGGCCGGGGGGCGGCGGTAGCAATCAGCCCCAGCATTTT.